The T cell receptor (beta chain) under discussion was sequenced for a study of human T cells and chemical hapten exposure. Time point noted: patch test 3, about 24 weeks after DPC sensitization. Treatment meaning: therapeutic diphenylcyclopropenone sensitization with weekly scalp DPC. Unfractionated whole blood yielded total RNA. Donors, patients with alopecia ranging from 18 to 70 years old and judged suitable for DPC, provided samples. TCRdb re-called the RACE reads through MiXCR, storing one row per CDR3 protein. The data hold fewer than 40,000 distinct CDR3 sequences, with roughly 13% observed a single time. The CDR3 has 17 amino acids. V lost 6 bases to trimming and J lost 0 bases, with 21 bases between them. Per the germline V gene, CDR1 is SEHNR and CDR2 is FQNEAQ (reference sequence).

The chain employs TRBV7-9 and TRBJ2-7; no clear D. This specimen consisted of whole blood, obtained in connection with sensitization to the hapten diphenylcyclopropenone (DPC). The source is a middle-aged woman with alopecia areata. Some clones in this sample may be carry-over from other donors' samples. The CDR3 DNA follows: TGTGCCAGCAGGACCGCATGGCGATCACCCCCCTCCTACGAGCAGTACTTC. This gives the protein CASRTAWRSPPSYEQYF.